This TCR beta chain comes out of a study of yellow fever vaccine responses in identical twins. In TCRdb, the RT-PCR reads were re-called with MiXCR into one record per CDR3 protein. The data hold about 11,000 distinct CDR3 sequences, with roughly 82% observed a single time. V lost 1 base to trimming and J lost 5 bases, with 9 bases between them. Germline values: CDR1 MGHRA, CDR2 YSYEKL. This CDR3 spans 15 amino acids. The V call is TRBV4-1, the J call TRBJ1-6; D is ambiguous. The TCR comes from a young woman who received the yellow fever vaccine. The material was T cells from blood (PBMCs), unsorted or a sorted subset (not recorded which), obtained before or after yellow fever vaccination (not recorded which). The CDR3: CASSQGRVNNSPLHF. Written as DNA, the CDR3 is TGCGCCAGCAGCCAAGGAAGGGTAAATAATTCACCCCTCCACTTT.